Below, one T cell receptor beta chain is given with its context. Its antigen is currently unknown. The data stem from a study of CD8 T cells in ankylosing spondylitis. Study results and limitations: CD8+ cells made up the disease-linked clones, which were relatively rare in peripheral blood. Seemingly characteristic of ankylosing spondylitis blood was a TCR beta motif consisting of about 8 highly homologous variants. Earlier reports found some motif variants in synovial fluid and blood in reactive arthritis.

TCR beta libraries were made by quantitative 5'-RACE with molecular barcodes. Using its own MiXCR run on the 5' RACE reads, TCRdb lists one record per CDR3 protein. The sample includes about 250,000 distinct CDR3 sequences, about a sixth of them seen just once. With V trimmed by 5 bases and J by 10 bases, 9 bases remained unmatched. The CDR3 consists of 14 residues. CDR1 MNHEY and CDR2 SVGEGT come from the germline V gene. The V call is TRBV6-2 or TRBV6-3, the J call TRBJ2-2, with 8 bases identical to TRBD2. The TCR comes from a male donor with ankylosing spondylitis or in good health (not recorded which). Material for sequencing was blood, either unsorted or a sorted T cell fraction (not recorded which). The CDR3 bases are TGTGCCAGCAGTGCCCGGGAGGGTTGGGAGGAGCTGTTTTTT. Its protein product is CASSAREGWEELFF.